Presented here are 4 T cell receptor beta chains from one specimen sequenced in a study of CD8+ T cells in alopecia areata. Described treatment: oral pan-JAK inhibitor, 5-10 mg twice daily. cDNA prepared by RNA extraction and subsequent reverse transcription served as the template for sequencing. Produced via immunoSEQ multiplex PCR; TCRdb's table is partial and in-frame only. The sample carries a few hundred thousand clones, 50% to 60% recorded once. The specimen comprised CD4+ T cells sorted from blood, sampled at week 4, from a patient treated with tofacitinib. The source is a human donor with alopecia areata.

V and J are TRBV7-2 and TRBJ1-1; no clear D. Trimming took 7 bases from V and 6 from J, leaving 15 bases between them. Germline CDR1 is SGHTA and CDR2 is FQGNSA. The CDR3 is 13 residues long. The DNA for the CDR3 is TGTGCCAGCACCGTGAGCCAGACCGCTGAAGCTTTCTTT. Translation: CASTVSQTAEAFF.

The chain uses TRBV7-9 and TRBJ1-1; a possible D gene is TRBD1 (5 bases). V was shortened by 7 bases and J by 0 bases, with 12 bases between the two germline ends. The CDR3 covers 14 residues. Germline V gene data show CDR1 as SEHNR and CDR2 as FQNEAQ (reference sequence). Written as DNA, the CDR3 is TGTGCCAGCATGCTTTCGGGGGTGAACACTGAAGCTTTCTTT. Its translation is CASMLSGVNTEAFF.

This clone was seen many times. V and J are TRBV5-6 and TRBJ2-6, with D hard to call. The CDR3 extends over 15 amino acids. Germline CDR1 and CDR2: SGHDT and YYEEEE. V dropped 3 bases and J dropped 0 bases, with 7 bases sitting between them. The CDR3 protein is CASSSQSSGANVLTF. The DNA for the CDR3 is TGTGCCAGCAGCTCGCAGAGCTCTGGGGCCAACGTCCTGACTTTC.

The genes are TRBV4-3 and TRBJ2-3; 13 positions agree with TRBD2. With 7 bases clipped from V and 5 bases from J, the junction kept 6 bases outside the gene matches. Germline V CDR1 and CDR2: LGHNA, YSLEER. CDR3 length: 15 residues. In DNA, the CDR3 is TGCGCCAGCAAGCCCCGGACTAGCGGGGGAGATACGCAGTATTTT. Amino acid sequence: CASKPRTSGGDTQYF.